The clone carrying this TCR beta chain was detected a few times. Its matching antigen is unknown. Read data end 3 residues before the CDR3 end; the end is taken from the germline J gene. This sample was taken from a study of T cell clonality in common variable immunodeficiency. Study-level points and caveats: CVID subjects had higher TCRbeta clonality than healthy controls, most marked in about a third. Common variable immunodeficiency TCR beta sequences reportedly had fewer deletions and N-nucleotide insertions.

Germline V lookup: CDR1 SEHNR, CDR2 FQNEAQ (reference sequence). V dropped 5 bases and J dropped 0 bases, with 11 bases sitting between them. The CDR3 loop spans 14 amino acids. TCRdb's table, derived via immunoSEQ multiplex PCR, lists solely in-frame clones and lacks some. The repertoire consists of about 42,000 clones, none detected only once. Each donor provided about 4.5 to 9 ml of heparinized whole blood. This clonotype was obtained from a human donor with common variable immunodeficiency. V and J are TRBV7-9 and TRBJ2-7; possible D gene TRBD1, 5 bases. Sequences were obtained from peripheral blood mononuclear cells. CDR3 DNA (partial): TGTGCCAGCAGCCAGGGTGAGGCCTCCTACGAG. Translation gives CASSQGEASYE. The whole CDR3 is CASSQGEASYEQYF.